The rows below give T cell receptor beta chains drawn from one sample of a study of regulatory T cells in long-lasting Graves disease. MiXCR, run by TCRdb on the multiplex PCR reads, gives a single entry per CDR3 protein. The repertoire holds around 450,000 distinct CDR3 sequences, with 20% to 25% as singletons. The input for sequencing was peripheral blood mononuclear cells (PBMCs), taken when the disease was refractory, from a patient treated with antithyroid drugs. The origin of the receptors is a female donor with Graves disease. Each CDR3 is given without its conserved first and last residue.

j_call	v_call	cdr3_aa
TRBJ2-5	TRBV7-2	ASSLQPSANRETQY
TRBJ2-5	TRBV20-1	SARKRTGGARETQY
TRBJ1-1	TRBV7-9	ASSSWDRGPSHTEAF
TRBJ2-1	TRBV7-2	ASSSASGSFEQF
TRBJ2-5	TRBV5-6	ASSGGQVQETQY
TRBJ1-1	TRBV18	ASSSRRDAF
TRBJ2-5	TRBV6-1	ASSDRQGTSGQETQY
TRBJ2-5	TRBV24-1	ATSKGAWETQY
TRBJ1-3	TRBV5-5	ASSWGGAGNTIY
TRBJ2-7	TRBV3-1	ASSQALAGPVEQY
TRBJ1-1	TRBV11-2	ASSLQVTGGGSTEAF
TRBJ1-1	TRBV18	ASSPSDSRAF
TRBJ2-5	TRBV5-1	ASSLHQETQY
TRBJ2-2	TRBV18	ASSPLWELF
TRBJ2-7	TRBV5-5	ASSGPGLNYEQY
TRBJ2-7	TRBV6-2/TRBV6-3	ASSNPAASNKQY
TRBJ1-1	TRBV6-1	ASSGAGLSDTEAF
TRBJ1-2	TRBV5-1	ASSPQTGDGYT
TRBJ1-1	TRBV12-3/TRBV12-4	ASSLGIRTEAF
TRBJ1-6	TRBV4-1	ASRVREDDSPLH
TRBJ2-2	TRBV11-3	ASSLIWTGLDTGELF
TRBJ1-5	TRBV20-1	SAREGGSGGNQPQH
TRBJ1-1	TRBV3-1	ASSQGGDTEAF
TRBJ1-2	TRBV20-1	SASRIGTFYGYT
TRBJ2-6	TRBV6-2/TRBV6-3	ASSPDRRGANVLT
TRBJ2-7	TRBV5-1	ASSLVLAGTEQY
TRBJ1-4	TRBV28	ASRRGPGQGDFGSEKLF
TRBJ1-1	TRBV6-1	ASSDGQGVMNTEAF
TRBJ2-7	TRBV7-3	ASSLTDRGEYEQY
TRBJ2-2	TRBV2	ASTRDRGSGELF
TRBJ1-1	TRBV5-6	ASSSSYRVEAF
TRBJ2-3	TRBV7-2	ASSPFTDTQY